Sequencing of this TCR beta chain was carried out in a study of T cell responses to AZD1222 COVID-19 vaccine. This CDR3 is 17 amino acids long. Trimming left V 2 bases short and J 2 bases short, with 18 bases between. Germline assignment: CDR1 MDHEN and CDR2 SYDVKM. Measured with immunoSEQ multiplex PCR; TCRdb has only the in-frame clones, and not every one. This table holds around 97,000 clones, around 90% found once. This TCR was sampled from an adult in good health. The chain couples TRBV28 to TRBJ1-2, with TRBD1 as a possible D gene (6 bases). This specimen was peripheral blood, taken on day 0 of AZD1222 vaccination. CDR3 sequence: CASSLGGGGGLNYGYTF. For the CDR3, the DNA is TGTGCCAGCAGTTTAGGGGGAGGGGGAGGCCTAAACTATGGCTACACCTTC.